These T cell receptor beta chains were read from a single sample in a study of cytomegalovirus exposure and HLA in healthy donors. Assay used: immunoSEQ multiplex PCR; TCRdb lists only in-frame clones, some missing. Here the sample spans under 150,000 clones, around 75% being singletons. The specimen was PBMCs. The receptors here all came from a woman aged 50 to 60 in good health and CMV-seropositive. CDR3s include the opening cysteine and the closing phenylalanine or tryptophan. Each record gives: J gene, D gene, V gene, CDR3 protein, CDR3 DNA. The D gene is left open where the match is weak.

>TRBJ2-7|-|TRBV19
CASSLSESVFEQYF
TGTGCCAGTAGTTTATCCGAGTCCGTCTTCGAGCAGTACTTC
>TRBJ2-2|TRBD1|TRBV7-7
CASSRTGTAANTGELFF
TGTGCTAGCAGCCGGACAGGGACGGCTGCGAACACCGGGGAGCTGTTTTTT
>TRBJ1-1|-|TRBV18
CASSPPQPRVNTEAFF
TGTGCCAGCTCACCACCACAGCCCAGGGTCAACACTGAAGCTTTCTTT
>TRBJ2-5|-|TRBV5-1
CASSLGRAWYQETQYF
TGCGCCAGCAGCTTGGGCAGGGCCTGGTACCAAGAGACCCAGTACTTC
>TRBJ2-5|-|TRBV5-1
CASSLGRPRETQYF
TGCGCCAGCAGCTTGGGACGCCCCAGGGAGACCCAGTACTTC
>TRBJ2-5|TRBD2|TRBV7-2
CASSLGSGRVERTQYF
TGTGCCAGCAGCTTAGGCAGCGGGAGGGTCGAAAGGACCCAGTACTTC
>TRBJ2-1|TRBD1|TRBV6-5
CASSRRQGSGNEQFF
TGTGCCAGCAGTCGCAGACAGGGTTCGGGCAATGAGCAGTTCTTC
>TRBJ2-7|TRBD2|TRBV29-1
CSVTSGLAHTYEQYF
TGCAGCGTGACCTCGGGACTAGCGCACACCTACGAGCAGTACTTC
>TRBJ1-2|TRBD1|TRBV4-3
CASSQEGQGVYGYTF
TGCGCCAGCAGCCAAGAAGGCCAGGGGGTCTATGGCTACACCTTC
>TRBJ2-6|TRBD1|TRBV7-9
CASSLGWTGPKSGANVLTF
TGTGCCAGCAGCTTAGGGTGGACAGGGCCTAAATCTGGGGCCAACGTCCTGACTTTC